This record covers a single TCR beta chain. Its antigen is not known. The source of the sample is a study of shared clonotypes between healthy human individuals. General study findings and limits: Compared with clonotypes that all four donors shared, non-shared clonotypes had lower generation probabilities. The sole specimen, blood, was sampled, and tissue repertoires likely differ. With a few donors compared, roughly 5% of naive CD4 clonotypes were shared.

Measured with immunoSEQ multiplex PCR; TCRdb has only the in-frame clones, and not every one. The table has about 2.1 million clones, just over 90% seen once; the top ten hold about 1.6%. Naive CD8 cells, CD45RO-negative and positively selected for CCR7, excluded terminally differentiated effector memory CD45RA+ cells. Germline V lookup: CDR1 PRHDT, CDR2 FYEKMQ (reference sequence). Trimming cost V 1 base and J 0 bases, with 4 bases left between them. The CDR3 has 14 amino acids. This TCR derives from a man between 18 and 29 years old in good health. Some clones in this sample may be carry-over from other donors' samples. The source material was naive CD8+ T cells from PBMCs. V and J are TRBV13 and TRBJ1-3; D gene uncertain. CDR3 coding DNA: TGTGCCAGCAGCTTAGTCAGCTCTGGAAACACCATATATTTT. This codes for CASSLVSSGNTIYF.